Listed here are 3 T cell receptor beta chains from one sample, sequenced in a study of cytomegalovirus exposure and HLA in healthy donors. The primer mix had 60 Vbeta and 13 Jbeta primers. Sequencing was performed with immunoSEQ multiplex PCR; in TCRdb, only in-frame clones are kept and a portion is missing. The sample consists of roughly 150,000 clones, around 72% of them appearing once. The sequenced sample was PBMCs. Every receptor here comes from a female donor in good health and CMV-seronegative.

The rearrangement links TRBV5-6 to TRBJ2-5; possible D gene TRBD2, 6 bases. Germline CDR1 is SGHDT and CDR2 is YYEEEE. V was clipped by 0 bases and J by 5 bases, with 8 bases between them. The CDR3 loop spans 13 amino acids. This chain's CDR3 is CASSLGGAETQYF. The CDR3 region has the DNA TGTGCCAGCAGCTTGGGCGGGGCGGAGACCCAGTACTTC.

This rearrangement joins TRBV2 to TRBJ2-5; D might be TRBD2 (7 bases). CDR3 length: 16 amino acids. Trimming left V 2 bases short and J 5 bases short, with 18 bases between. The V gene's germline CDR1 is SNHLY and CDR2 FYNNEI. The CDR3 sequence: CASSETGEGGWETQYF. For the CDR3, the DNA is TGTGCCAGCAGTGAAACCGGGGAGGGGGGCTGGGAGACCCAGTACTTC.

In its sample, this clone was seen a few times. V is TRBV7-2 and J is TRBJ1-2, with 10 bases aligning to TRBD1. Trimming at V came to 5 bases and at J to 4 bases, leaving 7 bases not matched to a gene. The germline V gene has CDR1 SGHTA and CDR2 FQGNSA. The CDR3 is 15 residues long. CDR3: CASSPRQGAIYGYTF. Written as DNA, the CDR3 is TGTGCCAGCAGCCCCCGACAGGGGGCTATCTATGGCTACACCTTC. Combining the CDR3 with reference TRBV7-2 and TRBJ1-2 gives the whole variable domain GAGVSQSPSNKVTEKGKDVELRCDPISGHTALYWYRQSLGQGLEFLIYFQGNSAPDKSGLPSDRFSAERTGGSVSTLTIQRTQQEDSAVYLCASSPRQGAIYGYTFGSGTRLTVV.